Below are 21 T cell receptor beta chains sequenced from a single sample in a study of molecular identifiers for immune sequencing clone quantification. MiXCR, run by TCRdb on the PCR reads, gives a single entry per CDR3 protein. Among about 60,000 distinct CDR3 sequences listed, 15% to 20% were seen once. Sequenced: naive CD8+ T cells from blood, with Jurkat cell RNA spiked in. As for subset: FACS-sorted CD8+CD4-CCR7+CD45RA+ naive T cells. These receptors originate from a human donor in good health. Some libraries in this study had Jurkat cell RNA spiked in.

V is TRBV3-1 and J is TRBJ1-5; 7 nucleotides match TRBD1. Germline assignment: CDR1 LGHDT and CDR2 YNNKEL (reference sequence). Trimming took 1 base from V and 4 from J; bases not matched to a gene: 4. CDR3 length: 15 amino acids. The CDR3 DNA follows: TGTGCCAGCAGCCAAGGGGCAGGGGGAAATCAGCCCCAGCATTTT. Translating gives CASSQGAGGNQPQHF.

This clonotype was recorded many times. The chain has TRBV7-2 and TRBJ1-1; D is perhaps TRBD1 (5 bases). V was clipped by 3 bases and J by 3 bases, with 11 bases between them. The CDR3 spans 14 residues. CDR1 SGHTA and CDR2 FQGNSA come from the germline V gene. The CDR3: CASSFTTGYTEAFF. CDR3 bases: TGTGCCAGCAGCTTCACCACAGGTTACACTGAAGCTTTCTTT.

In this sample, this clonotype turned up many times. The chain couples TRBV24-1 to TRBJ2-5; no clear D gene. V gave up 4 bases and J gave up 2 bases, with 7 bases separating them. The CDR3 consists of 13 residues. The germline CDR1 and CDR2 sequences are KGHDR and SFDVKD. Written as DNA, the CDR3 is TGTGCCACCAGTGACCGTCAGCAAGAGACCCAGTACTTC. It specifies CATSDRQQETQYF.

There are many counts of this clonotype. The CDR3 here is CASSFRPQGRSGNTIYF. The CDR3 nucleotides read TGTGCCAGTAGTTTTCGACCTCAGGGGCGCTCTGGAAACACCATATATTTT. The chain joins TRBV19 to TRBJ1-3; a possible D gene is TRBD1 (6 bases). CDR1 and CDR2 (germline): LNHDA, SQIVND (reference sequence). The CDR3 covers 17 residues. The germline V and J ends were trimmed by 5 bases and 0 bases, with 17 bases remaining between them. Full variable domain (missing parts from reference TRBV19 and TRBJ1-3): DGGITQSPKYLFRKEGQNVTLSCEQNLNHDAMYWYRQDPGQGLRLIYYSQIVNDFQKGDIAEGYSVSREKKESFPLTVTSAQKNPTAFYLCASSFRPQGRSGNTIYFGEGSWLTVV.

This clonotype has ten or more counts. The chain joins TRBV5-1 to TRBJ1-1; 9 bases line up with TRBD1. Germline V gene lookup returns CDR1 SGHRS and CDR2 YFSETQ. The CDR3 spans 15 residues. J gave up 3 bases and V 5 bases, and 8 bases lay outside the gene matches. The CDR3 DNA reads as TGCGCCAGCAGAATATGGACAGGGGCGGACACTGAAGCTTTCTTT. Translated: CASRIWTGADTEAFF.

As to this clonotype: This may come from a read error, since a much larger clone is one base off. This rearrangement joins TRBV6-1 to TRBJ1-1; no clear D. Trimming pared 8 bases from V and 1 base from J, leaving 14 bases between. This CDR3 spans 14 amino acids. CDR1 and CDR2 from the germline V gene are MNHNS and SASEGT. The CDR3 nucleotides are TGTGCCAGCCGTGGCGTGCCTGGGAACACTGAAGCTTTCTTT. Translation: CASRGVPGNTEAFF.

This clonotype has a count of ten or more. Mismatch with germline at one junction end may stem from a read error. The chain uses TRBV7-2 and TRBJ2-5; 9 bases map to TRBD1. CDR1 and CDR2 (germline): SGHTA, FQGNSA. The CDR3 is 17 residues long. CDR3 nucleotide sequence: TGTGCCAGCAGTTTAGCCTTTCCGGGACAGGGAAAGGAGACCCAGTACTTC. Its translation: CASSLAFPGQGKETQYF.

This clonotype has at least ten counts. This chain joins TRBV27 and TRBJ2-7, with TRBD1 identical over 8 bases. Germline loops: CDR1 MNHEY, CDR2 SMNVEV (reference sequence). With 5 bases clipped from V and 2 bases from J, the junction kept 8 bases outside the gene matches. The CDR3 runs 15 residues. CDR3 coding DNA: TGTGCCAGCAGTCAAGGACAGGGCAGACCCTACGAGCAGTACTTC. Its translation: CASSQGQGRPYEQYF.

This clonotype was seen repeatedly, ten times or more. V usage is TRBV23-1 and J usage is TRBJ2-3; TRBD2 is a possible D gene (6 bases). TRBV23-1 is an open reading frame whose function is uncertain. The CDR3 is made up of 17 amino acids. Trimming pared 4 bases from V and 2 bases from J, leaving 19 bases between. The DNA of the CDR3 is TGCGCCAGCAGTCCCCCGGGAGCGGGTGCCTCCACAGATACGCAGTATTTT. This sequence encodes CASSPPGAGASTDTQYF.

Regarding this clonotype: A read error may produce the germline difference seen at one junction end. The rearrangement links TRBV27 to TRBJ2-7; D unclear. There are 12 residues in the CDR3. CDR1 and CDR2 from the germline V gene are MNHEY and SMNVEV (reference sequence). The CDR3 spells CAGSPRPYEQYF. The CDR3 nucleotides are TGTGCCGGCAGTCCCCGTCCCTACGAGCAGTACTTC.

This clonotype showed up just a few times. Being one base from a much bigger clone, this may be a read error. J is TRBJ2-3 and V is TRBV6-6, with a tentative D call TRBD2 (6 bases). V lost 7 bases and J lost 2, with 19 bases in between. Germline V CDR1 and CDR2: MNHNY, SVGAGI (reference sequence). The CDR3 sequence is 16 residues long. This chain's CDR3 is CASKPLALEFTDTQYF. DNA for the CDR3: TGTGCCAGCAAGCCTCTAGCGTTAGAATTCACAGATACGCAGTATTTT.

This clonotype was seen at least ten times. The chain uses TRBV6-5 and TRBJ2-2, with D unresolved. Between the trimmed V and J ends, which lost 3 bases and 4 bases, there was a span of 9 bases. The germline V gene has CDR1 MNHEY and CDR2 SVGAGI. There are 14 residues in the CDR3. The CDR3 DNA is TGTGCCAGCAGTTATGGGGTGGCCACCGGGGAGCTGTTTTTT. This codes for CASSYGVATGELFF.

Details on this clonotype: Since a much larger clone is just one base distant, this may be a read error. The J gene is TRBJ2-3, the V gene TRBV5-4; perhaps TRBD2 as D (6 bases). Trimming left V 0 bases short and J 8 bases short, with 13 bases between. CDR1 is SGHNT and CDR2 is YYREEE in the germline V gene (reference sequence). This CDR3 spans 14 amino acids. The CDR3 here is CASSLGTSPSTQYF. The CDR3 DNA follows: TGTGCCAGCAGCTTGGGAACTAGCCCCAGTACGCAGTATTTT.

For this clonotype: This may be a read error: a much more frequent sequence differs by one nucleotide. The chain couples TRBV2 to TRBJ1-2; 7 nucleotides match TRBD1. Looked up from germline, CDR1 is SNHLY and CDR2 is FYNNEI. This CDR3 has 13 residues. CDR3 bases: TGTGCCAGCAGGGGGGACAGTAACCATGGCTACACCTTC. Translated, it gives CASRGDSNHGYTF.

With regard to this clonotype: A much larger clone differs by one base, so this may be a read error. CDR3 in amino acids: CASSQDVKGFSGELFF. CDR3 bases: TGTGCCAGCAGCCAAGATGTGAAGGGCTTTTCCGGGGAGCTGTTTTTT. The chain employs TRBV4-2 and TRBJ2-2, with unresolved D. Germline V gene data show CDR1 as LGHNA and CDR2 as YNFKEQ. The ends were cut back, 0 bases at V and 6 bases at J, with 14 bases in the middle. The CDR3 has 16 amino acids.

This clonotype was seen repeatedly, ten times or more. The gene calls are TRBV3-1 and TRBJ2-3; TRBD1 agrees at 7 bases. Germline CDR1 is LGHDT and CDR2 is YNNKEL (reference sequence). The V gene end was trimmed by 2 bases and the J gene end by 0 bases; junction bases not matched to a gene: 2. The CDR3 loop spans 15 amino acids. The DNA of the CDR3 is TGTGCCAGCAGCCAAAGGGGACAGAGCACAGATACGCAGTATTTT. As protein: CASSQRGQSTDTQYF.

This clonotype was detected ten times or more. The rearrangement links TRBV3-1 to TRBJ2-2; 12 nucleotides match TRBD2. The CDR3 is 16 amino acids. The junction had 0 bases not matched to a gene; V was cut back by 3 bases and J by 1 base. Germline CDR1 LGHDT, CDR2 YNNKEL (reference sequence). The CDR3 spells CASSQGLAGNTGELFF. In DNA, the CDR3 is TGTGCCAGCAGCCAGGGACTAGCGGGGAACACCGGGGAGCTGTTTTTT.

Ten or more counts support this clonotype. The CDR3 spells CASSLLTGPQSPYEQYF. For the CDR3, the DNA is TGTGCCAGCAGTTTACTGACCGGGCCCCAATCCCCCTACGAGCAGTACTTC. This chain joins TRBV28 and TRBJ2-7; D is unresolved. The germline V gene encodes CDR1 MDHEN and CDR2 SYDVKM. V dropped 2 bases and J dropped 2 bases, with 19 bases sitting between them. This CDR3 has 17 residues.

This clonotype was found a few times. The DNA of the CDR3 is TGTGCCAGGGAACCTGGGTGGGAGCAGACTAACAACGAGCAGTACTTC. It specifies CAREPGWEQTNNEQYF. This rearrangement joins TRBV3-1 to TRBJ2-7; the D gene is possibly TRBD2 (5 bases). Germline assignment: CDR1 LGHDT and CDR2 YNNKEL (reference sequence). V was shortened by 9 bases and J by 5 bases, with 26 bases between the two germline ends. The CDR3 is made up of 16 amino acids.

The chain couples TRBV2 to TRBJ2-1; D gene unclear. CDR3 length: 14 amino acids. Trimming took off 0 bases at V and 2 bases at J, with 5 bases between the two ends. The germline CDR1 and CDR2 sequences are SNHLY and FYNNEI. The CDR3 here is CASSEADPYNEQFF. The CDR3 coding sequence is TGTGCCAGCAGTGAAGCTGACCCCTACAATGAGCAGTTCTTC.

This rearrangement joins TRBV12-3 or TRBV12-4 to TRBJ2-7, with 8 bases identical to TRBD2. J gave up 2 bases and V 6 bases, and 6 bases lay outside the gene matches. This CDR3 contains 14 residues. The CDR3: CASSPGLAAYEQYF. In DNA, the CDR3 is TGTGCCAGCAGCCCCGGACTAGCTGCCTACGAGCAGTACTTC.